This T cell receptor (beta chain) emerged from a study of control samples from healthy donors and cancer patients. V lost 1 base and J 7 bases, leaving 7 bases between the germline ends. The germline V gene has CDR1 LGHNA and CDR2 YSLEER. The CDR3 totals 13 residues. The repertoire was sequenced with immunoSEQ multiplex PCR; TCRdb's copy has only in-frame clones and lacks some. The sample includes some 15,000 clones, 75% to 90% of them seen just once. The chain has TRBV4-3 and TRBJ2-2; no clear D gene. The clonotype was recovered from a woman aged 70-85 years with colorectal cancer. The sample consisted of PBMCs. For the CDR3, the DNA is TGCGCCAGCAGCCAAGGGACCGACGGGGAGCTGTTTTTT. Translation: CASSQGTDGELFF.